The 2 T cell receptor beta chains given below trace back to one sample, sequenced in a study of naive and memory T cell subsets. RNA was extracted from roughly 2.6 ml of whole blood of healthy adults. Blood and skin TCR RNA was reverse transcribed with alpha and beta constant primers. TCRdb reprocessed the 5' RACE reads with MiXCR, giving one entry per CDR3 protein. The sample includes 20,000 to 25,000 distinct CDR3 sequences, roughly 4.1% of them seen just once. These receptors were collected from a male donor in good health.

This clonotype was counted a few times. V and J are TRBV5-6 and TRBJ2-7; no clear D. This CDR3 is built from 14 residues. Germline V gene data show CDR1 as SGHDT and CDR2 as YYEEEE. Trimming stripped 1 base from V and 2 bases from J, with 10 bases between. The CDR3 bases are TGTGCCAGCAGCTTGCGATCTACTCCCTACGAGCAGTACTTC. Translated: CASSLRSTPYEQYF.

J is TRBJ1-5 and V is TRBV6-2 or TRBV6-3, with D possibly being TRBD1 (6 bases). Germline CDR1 is MNHEY and CDR2 is SVGEGT. V was trimmed by 6 bases and J by 2 bases, leaving 14 bases between them. There are 15 residues in the CDR3. CDR3 sequence: CASRLDSKGNQPQHF. The CDR3 DNA is TGTGCCAGCAGATTGGACAGTAAAGGCAATCAGCCCCAGCATTTT.